This T cell receptor (beta chain) was identified in a study of blood T cell repertoires in COVID-19. Sequencing was performed with immunoSEQ multiplex PCR; in TCRdb, only in-frame clones are kept and a portion is missing. The sample includes around 300,000 clones, under 90% seen only once; the top ten take roughly 9.4%. There are 16 residues in the CDR3. V lost 5 bases, J lost 3 bases, and 18 bases lay in between. Germline CDR1 LNHDA, CDR2 SQIVND (reference sequence). The TCR was taken from a woman aged 50 to 65 who had recovered from COVID-19. The specimen sequenced was peripheral blood. The chain employs TRBV19 and TRBJ2-3, with D possibly matching TRBD2 (5 bases). In DNA form, the CDR3 reads TGTGCCAGTAGTCCCACCCGGGGTAGTGGGACAGATACGCAGTATTTT. Protein product: CASSPTRGSGTDTQYF.